The rows below give T cell receptor beta chains drawn from one sample of a study of T cell responses to AZD1222 COVID-19 vaccine. TCRdb's copy holds only in-frame clones and misses some; the assay was immunoSEQ multiplex PCR. The sample includes about 96,000 clones, approximately 90% of them seen just once. This sample comprised peripheral blood, obtained on day 0 of MenACWY control vaccination. The receptors come from an adult in good health. The CDR3 runs from the conserved cysteine through the conserved F or W. The order of the fields is J gene, V gene, D gene, clone size, CDR3 DNA, CDR3 protein. The D gene is left open where the match is weak. The listing skips clone size in some rows; elsewhere it reads once, few, many or a size class.

J gene: TRBJ1-5; V gene: TRBV19; D gene: NA; clone size: NA; CDR3 DNA: TGTGCCAGTAGTATAGCTAATGGTCAGCCCCAGCATTTT; CDR3 protein: CASSIANGQPQHF
J gene: TRBJ2-7; V gene: TRBV28; D gene: TRBD1; clone size: NA; CDR3 DNA: TGTGCCACCCAAGGGACAGTTAGTGGCGAGCAGTACTTC; CDR3 protein: CATQGTVSGEQYF
J gene: TRBJ1-2; V gene: TRBV5-1; D gene: NA; clone size: NA; CDR3 DNA: TGCGCCAGCAGCTTCGGTACAGGGAACAGTGGCTACACCTTC; CDR3 protein: CASSFGTGNSGYTF
J gene: TRBJ1-4; V gene: TRBV19; D gene: TRBD1; clone size: NA; CDR3 DNA: TGTGCCAGTCGACAGGGGTCTGCAACTAATGAAAAACTGTTTTTT; CDR3 protein: CASRQGSATNEKLFF
J gene: TRBJ2-3; V gene: TRBV29-1; D gene: TRBD2; clone size: NA; CDR3 DNA: TGCAGCGGTAGACTAGCGGGGGGGCGGGATACGCAGTATTTT; CDR3 protein: CSGRLAGGRDTQYF
J gene: TRBJ1-1; V gene: TRBV20-1; D gene: NA; clone size: NA; CDR3 DNA: TGCAGGACGGCCAGGTGGACCGAAGCTTTCTTT; CDR3 protein: CRTARWTEAFF
J gene: TRBJ1-4; V gene: TRBV10-2; D gene: NA; clone size: NA; CDR3 DNA: TGCGCCAGCAGTGAACCAACAGCAACTAATGAAAAACTGTTTTTT; CDR3 protein: CASSEPTATNEKLFF
J gene: TRBJ1-5; V gene: TRBV19; D gene: NA; clone size: NA; CDR3 DNA: TGTGCCAGTAGTAACGCTCCAGGGGTGGGCAATCAGCCCCAGCATTTT; CDR3 protein: CASSNAPGVGNQPQHF
J gene: TRBJ2-2; V gene: TRBV24-1; D gene: TRBD2; clone size: NA; CDR3 DNA: TGTGCCACCAGTGACCCACCCATGGGCGGGAGTATTAACGGGGAGCTGTTTTTT; CDR3 protein: CATSDPPMGGSINGELFF
J gene: TRBJ2-6; V gene: TRBV3-1/TRBV3-2; D gene: TRBD1; clone size: NA; CDR3 DNA: TGTGCCAGCAGCACCCGGGACAGGGGGCCAGAGGACTCTGGGGCCAACGTCCTGACTTTC; CDR3 protein: CASSTRDRGPEDSGANVLTF
J gene: TRBJ2-4; V gene: TRBV12-2; D gene: NA; clone size: NA; CDR3 DNA: TGTGCAAGTCGCTTCCGGTTACTAGCGGGGTTAGCCAAAAACATTCAGTACTTC; CDR3 protein: CASRFRLLAGLAKNIQYF
J gene: TRBJ2-7; V gene: TRBV6-1; D gene: NA; clone size: NA; CDR3 DNA: TGTGCCAGCAGTGAGACAGCCTACGAGCAGTACTTC; CDR3 protein: CASSETAYEQYF
J gene: TRBJ2-7; V gene: TRBV19; D gene: NA; clone size: NA; CDR3 DNA: TGTGCCAGTAGTCCACAGGGGGGGGCCTACGAGCAGTACTTC; CDR3 protein: CASSPQGGAYEQYF
J gene: TRBJ1-6; V gene: TRBV4-2; D gene: TRBD1; clone size: once; CDR3 DNA: TGTGCCAGCAGCCAAGACACAGGGGGAAATTCACCCCTCCACTTT; CDR3 protein: CASSQDTGGNSPLHF
J gene: TRBJ2-1; V gene: TRBV27; D gene: NA; clone size: NA; CDR3 DNA: TGTGCCAGCAGTCCACCCGGTGTCTCCTACAATGAGCAGTTCTTC; CDR3 protein: CASSPPGVSYNEQFF
J gene: TRBJ2-3; V gene: TRBV5-1; D gene: TRBD2; clone size: NA; CDR3 DNA: TGCGCCAGCAGCCCCGGAGCGGGAGAGTTGGATACGCAGTATTTT; CDR3 protein: CASSPGAGELDTQYF
J gene: TRBJ1-1; V gene: TRBV27; D gene: NA; clone size: NA; CDR3 DNA: TGTGCCAGCAGTTTGGGTGAGGTGGCTTTCTTT; CDR3 protein: CASSLGEVAFF
J gene: TRBJ1-2; V gene: TRBV19; D gene: NA; clone size: NA; CDR3 DNA: TGTGCCAGTAGCCTGAACGGGGCATTTGGCTACACCTTC; CDR3 protein: CASSLNGAFGYTF
J gene: TRBJ1-3; V gene: TRBV7-9; D gene: NA; clone size: few; CDR3 DNA: TGTGCCAGCAGCTGGACGTCGGGATCTGGAAACACCATATATTTT; CDR3 protein: CASSWTSGSGNTIYF
J gene: TRBJ1-2; V gene: TRBV14; D gene: NA; clone size: NA; CDR3 DNA: TGTGCCAGCAGCGACACAGCGGCTAACTATGGCTACACCTTC; CDR3 protein: CASSDTAANYGYTF
J gene: TRBJ1-6; V gene: TRBV9; D gene: TRBD1; clone size: NA; CDR3 DNA: TGTGCCAGCAGCGCAGGACAGGGGGAGAATTCACCCCTCCACTTT; CDR3 protein: CASSAGQGENSPLHF
J gene: TRBJ1-1; V gene: TRBV6-6; D gene: NA; clone size: NA; CDR3 DNA: TGTGCCAGCAGTTATGTGGGATTGAACACTGAAGCTTTCTTT; CDR3 protein: CASSYVGLNTEAFF
J gene: TRBJ2-1; V gene: TRBV18; D gene: NA; clone size: NA; CDR3 DNA: TGTGCCAGCTCCTTTGGGGACAAGGGATACAATGAGCAGTTCTTC; CDR3 protein: CASSFGDKGYNEQFF
J gene: TRBJ1-4; V gene: TRBV9; D gene: NA; clone size: NA; CDR3 DNA: TGTGCCAGCAGCGTTCAAGGAACTAATGAAAAACTGTTTTTT; CDR3 protein: CASSVQGTNEKLFF
J gene: TRBJ2-1; V gene: TRBV5-1; D gene: NA; clone size: NA; CDR3 DNA: TGCGCCAGCAGCCCGAACAATGAGCAGTTCTTC; CDR3 protein: CASSPNNEQFF
J gene: TRBJ1-4; V gene: TRBV6-1; D gene: NA; clone size: once; CDR3 DNA: TGTGCCAGCAGTGAAGAGTGGACAGACACTAATGAAAAACTGTTTTTT; CDR3 protein: CASSEEWTDTNEKLFF
J gene: TRBJ2-7; V gene: TRBV29-1; D gene: NA; clone size: NA; CDR3 DNA: TGCAGCGTGTTGGCGGGGGCCCTTTACGAGCAGTACTTC; CDR3 protein: CSVLAGALYEQYF